The entry below gives a single T cell receptor (beta chain) sequence along with its context. Its antigen has not been determined. Per-nucleotide qualities are absent, and no much larger clonotype sits a single base away. This sample stems from a study of blood T cell repertoires in COVID-19 (dated by TCRdb to about 2020). About the study as a whole: Collaborator samples came from the United States, Italy and Spain and covered acute and convalescent phases of COVID-19. The prospective study material was composed of cDNA or gDNA derived from T cells, B-cell-depleted T cells, or PBMCs. Nearly every sample came with metadata listing a de-identified subject ID, COVID-19 status, age in years and sex. The samples were drawn from two sources: the first 160 participants of the ongoing ImmuneRACE study, and some 1,300 subjects contributed by 6 global collaborators. Where available, HLA class I and class II types were obtained from metadata supplied by the sample provider rather than from assay-based typing. Subjects who had been exposed to COVID-19, were actively infected with it, or had recovered from it provided the deeply sampled blood TCRbeta repertoires that made up the dataset. The repertoires were released in a freely available public database intended as a resource for research on the immune response to SARS-CoV-2. Study-wide conclusions, independent of this receptor: Clinical and demographic metadata were provided uncurated, with the amount varying by source and participant.

The immunoSEQ Assay, a bias-controlled multiplex PCR, was used to amplify TCRbeta CDR3 regions from genomic DNA. The paper's data handling went like this. Within the assay, amplification of reference gene primers was used to estimate how many nucleated cells each sample contained. To quantify the absolute abundance of each unique TCRbeta CDR3 rearrangement, sequence reads were collapsed and filtered. Productive Simpson clonality was computed per sample as the square root of Simpson's diversity index over productive rearrangements. Here the immuneACCESS table is served through TCRdb, limited to in-frame sequences with V and J called. Missing clones are a known gap in these copies; in checked studies unresolved V genes cover under half, and the rest lacks a known reason. From that table come the V and J calls and clone size; the DNA was used to work out D and trimming. The sample has 150,000 to 200,000 clones on record, roughly 83% of them singletons. Approximately 12% of the sample lies in the top ten.

Participants in the prospective study were enrolled through a virtual design, were aged roughly 18 to 100 years, and lived in approximately 25 United States geographic areas. To assign participants to cohorts, the prospective study relied on clinical history that participants themselves reported in a screening survey and a study questionnaire. ImmuneRACE Cohort 3 recovered participants were defined by two consecutive negative NP/OP PCR tests, healthcare professional clearance, or symptom resolution. Each participant in the prospective study had whole blood, serum and a nasopharyngeal or oropharyngeal swab collected by mobile phlebotomists. Additional blood draws and questionnaires over an approximately two-month period could optionally be provided by prospective study participants. Before DNA extraction, prospective study blood samples were shipped either frozen or at room temperature. This clonotype originated in a woman in her sixties who had recovered from COVID-19. Specimen: PBMCs or T cells enriched from blood (not recorded which).

The CDR3 here reads CASSLDRESFGAFF. The base sequence is TGTGCCAGCAGTTTGGACAGGGAAAGTTTCGGAGCTTTCTTT. The rearranged chain carries TRBV2 and TRBJ1-1, with 8 middle bases fitting TRBD1. The germline V gene supplies CDR1 SNHLY and CDR2 FYNNEI. V ends up 5 bases short and J 10 bases short, with an unmatched junction base count of 12. Taken from cysteine to phenylalanine, the CDR3 has 14 residues. Kept here is only the CDR3 DNA, which spans 42 bases and is read in frame from base 1.